The source of this T cell receptor beta chain is a study of cytomegalovirus exposure and HLA in healthy donors. Study background: As released early, the data held about 85 million unique TCRs from HLA-typed donors. Overall study results and limits: Confirmation in vitro established that a few CMV-associated chains were specific for CMV antigens. In a later analysis, TCR beta V- and J-gene trimming was associated with a missense DCLRE1C variant. TCR sequences were mostly rare, though some public TCRs occurred in many donors.

This PCR relied on a set of 60 Vbeta primers and 13 Jbeta primers. The table came from immunoSEQ multiplex PCR; TCRdb's copy has only in-frame clones and leaves some out. The table counts 60,000 to 80,000 clones; roughly 0.89% lies in the top ten. On this clone: What it binds is not known. Germline is not matched at one junction end, which may reflect a read error.

The germline V gene encodes CDR1 LGHNA and CDR2 YSLEER. The CDR3 runs 18 residues. Material for sequencing was PBMCs. The chain carries TRBV4-3 and TRBJ2-4; 13 bases are shared with TRBD2. The clonotype originates from a boy between 10 and 17 years old in good health and CMV-seronegative. DNA for the CDR3: TGCGCCAGCAGCCAAGAAATAGGGCAGGCCGGGACTAGCGGGACGAAAAATTTC. It specifies CASSQEIGQAGTSGTKNF.